This passage covers 12 T cell receptor beta chains from one sample sequenced in a study of cytomegalovirus exposure and HLA in healthy donors (dated by TCRdb to between 2016 and 2019). Receptors were amplified or captured by the immunoSEQ multiplex PCR assay. For the multiplex PCR, a mixture combining 60 forward primers for TCR Vbeta segments and 13 reverse primers for TCR Jbeta segments was used. What TCRdb holds here is the immuneACCESS table cut down to in-frame rearrangements. Part of the clones is not present; checked against another copy, under half of the missing clones reflect an unresolved V gene, and the others are unexplained. The sample yields about 170,000 clones; around 75% were counted once. Less than 2.5% of the sample is taken by the ten largest. Sequenced material: PBMCs. These receptors were obtained from a male donor in good health and CMV-seronegative.

CDR3 residues: CASSYQPGYYEQYF. As DNA, the CDR3 is TGTGCCAGCAGTTACCAACCAGGTTACTACGAGCAGTACTTC. This chain links TRBV6-5 with TRBJ2-7; D call uncertain. Germline loops: CDR1 MNHEY, CDR2 SVGAGI. V shed 2 bases and J shed 3 bases, with 11 bases lying between them. This CDR3 spans 14 amino acids.

The CDR3: CASRGDEQFF. The CDR3 DNA sequence: TGTGCCAGCAGGGGAGATGAGCAGTTCTTC. V and J are TRBV9 and TRBJ2-1; D perhaps matches TRBD2 (5 bases). This CDR3 has 10 amino acids. V dropped 5 bases and J dropped 8 bases, with 5 bases sitting between them. The V gene's germline CDR1 is SGDLS and CDR2 YYNGEE. The variable domain in full, completed from reference TRBV9 and TRBJ2-1, reads DSGVTQTPKHLITATGQRVTLRCSPRSGDLSVYWYQQSLDQGLQFLIQYYNGEERAKGNILERFSAQQFPDLHSELNLSSLELGDSALYFCASRGDEQFFGPGTRLTVL.

The V gene is TRBV9, the J gene TRBJ2-3, with 8 bases matching TRBD2. After removal of 0 bases from V and 5 bases from J, the junction contained 8 bases not matched to a gene. Germline V CDR1 and CDR2: SGDLS, YYNGEE. The CDR3 length is 16 residues. CDR3 amino acids: CASSVEAGGVVDTQYF. CDR3 bases: TGTGCCAGCAGCGTAGAGGCGGGGGGAGTAGTAGATACGCAGTATTTT.

The chain uses TRBV10-3 and TRBJ2-3, with 8 bases fitting TRBD2. The CDR3 sequence is 14 residues long. Looked up from germline, CDR1 is ENHRY and CDR2 is SYGVKD. Trimming cost V 6 bases and J 1 base; bases outside gene matches: 3. The CDR3 DNA follows: TGTGCCATCAGGGGGCGGGGGGGCACAGATACGCAGTATTTT. It yields the protein CAIRGRGGTDTQYF.

This sequence joins TRBV19 and TRBJ2-4, with 9 bases that match TRBD1. This CDR3 has 17 residues. J was trimmed by 2 bases and V by 7 bases; bases with no gene match: 12. Germline V CDR1 and CDR2: LNHDA, SQIVND (reference sequence). The CDR3, as DNA: TGTGCCAGTAATGACAGGGGGTCACCGCTATCCAAAAACATTCAGTACTTC. It encodes CASNDRGSPLSKNIQYF.

This clone turned up a few times. CDR3 nucleotides: TGCGCCAGCAGCCAAGTGGGGACAGGGTATCGATCTGAAGCTTTCTTT. Protein: CASSQVGTGYRSEAFF. The chain combines TRBV4-1 with TRBJ1-1, with TRBD1 matching 9 bases. The CDR3 runs to 16 residues. Germline V CDR1 and CDR2: MGHRA, YSYEKL. Trimming cost V 1 base and J 6 bases; bases outside gene matches: 9.

The chain joins TRBV9 to TRBJ1-1; 10 bases agree with TRBD1. The germline gives CDR1 SGDLS, CDR2 YYNGEE. The CDR3 is 16 residues long. Trimming cost V 4 bases and J 4 bases; bases outside gene matches: 10. CDR3 protein: CASSPSAGTGVTEAFF. CDR3 nucleotide sequence: TGTGCCAGCAGCCCGAGCGCCGGGACAGGGGTCACTGAAGCTTTCTTT.

The rearrangement uses TRBV6-6 and TRBJ2-7, with 9 bases matching TRBD1. Germline CDR1 reads MNHNY; CDR2 reads SVGAGI (reference sequence). This CDR3 is 12 amino acids long. The trim removed 6 bases at V and 3 bases at J, leaving 0 bases unmatched. CDR3 sequence: CASRGQGYEQYF. Here the CDR3 DNA reads TGTGCCAGCAGGGGACAGGGCTACGAGCAGTACTTC.

This chain links TRBV7-9 with TRBJ2-2; the D gene is possibly TRBD1 (6 bases). CDR1 is SEHNR, CDR2 FQNEAQ, per germline (reference sequence). V shed 3 bases and J shed 7 bases, with 12 bases lying between them. The CDR3 length is 14 residues. CDR3 loop: CASSLQGQVGELFF. CDR3 bases: TGTGCCAGCAGCTTGCAGGGGCAGGTCGGGGAGCTGTTTTTT.

The V gene is TRBV6-1, the J gene TRBJ1-3; the D gene is possibly TRBD1 (5 bases). V was pared by 6 bases and J by 0 bases, with 12 bases between. The CDR3 is 15 residues long. Per germline, CDR1 MNHNS and CDR2 SASEGT. CDR3 in amino acids: CASSEQVTSGNTIYF. The CDR3 region has the DNA TGTGCCAGCAGCGAACAGGTAACCTCTGGAAACACCATATATTTT.

The J gene is TRBJ1-5, the V gene TRBV4-1, with 8 bases that match TRBD1. The junction had 7 bases not matched to a gene; V was cut back by 1 base and J by 5 bases. The CDR3 has 16 amino acids. Germline-derived CDR1 and CDR2 are MGHRA and YSYEKL. The CDR3 DNA reads TGCGCCAGCAGCCAAGCCTGGACAGGGAATTATCAGCCCCAGCATTTT. Encoded protein: CASSQAWTGNYQPQHF.

This sequence joins TRBV5-1 and TRBJ2-2, with D possibly TRBD1 on 6 matching bases. V was shortened by 4 bases and J by 7 bases, with 8 bases between the two germline ends. Germline assignment: CDR1 SGHRS and CDR2 YFSETQ. There are 12 residues in the CDR3. The CDR3: CASSVRGGELFF. The CDR3 DNA follows: TGCGCCAGCAGCGTCAGGGGCGGGGAGCTGTTTTTT.